This T cell receptor (beta chain) was observed in a study of CD8+ T cells in alopecia areata. Findings and limits, study-wide: One nonresponder makes the tie between baseline CD8+ expansion and response uncertain.

Extracted from the samples, RNA was reverse transcribed into cDNA to serve as the sequencing template. Clones were sequenced by immunoSEQ multiplex PCR, and TCRdb holds only the in-frame ones, with some missing. The profile shows about 200,000 clones, 45% to 65% of them singletons. Details on this clone: The target antigen is unknown.

V was clipped by 5 bases and J by 8 bases; unmatched bases: 6. Germline CDR1 SGHTA, CDR2 FQGNSA. The CDR3 has 13 amino acids. The treatment: oral pan-JAK inhibitor, 5-10 mg twice daily. The V call is TRBV7-2, the J call TRBJ1-2; 9 nucleotides agree with TRBD1. The input for sequencing was CD4+ T cells sorted from blood, taken at week 4, from a patient treated with tofacitinib. The sequence was obtained from a human donor with alopecia areata. CDR3 sequence (DNA): TGTGCCAGCAGCCACGGACAGGGGTACGGCTACACCTTC. Translated, it gives CASSHGQGYGYTF.